Sequencing of this T cell receptor beta chain was carried out in a study of early T cells in non-severe SARS-CoV-2 infection. A single record per CDR3 protein comes from TCRdb applying MiXCR to the 5' RACE reads. The repertoire consists of more than 80,000 distinct CDR3 sequences, with 11% occurring once and the leading ten covering 4.5% to 5.5%. This clonotype has more than one count but fewer than ten. No antigen is known for it. Study results and limitations: Private and CD4 specificities were missed by VDJdb matching, which favored anti-spike CD8 responses.

The TCR comes from an adult who was a healthcare worker with PCR-confirmed SARS-CoV-2 infection or an uninfected control (not recorded which). The specimen was whole blood.

The CDR3 sequence is CSFRGPQTNEAFF. The DNA for the CDR3 is TGCAGCTTCCGAGGTCCGCAGACTAATGAAGCTTTCTTT. The chain employs TRBV29-1 and TRBJ1-1; no firm D call. In germline, CDR1 is SQVTM, CDR2 ANQGSEA. V was cut by 8 bases and J by 7 bases, with 20 bases left in between. CDR3 length equals 13 residues.